The clone carrying this T cell receptor (beta chain) has only one observation. Per the original data handling: Estimation of nucleated cell counts was performed using reference gene primer amplification. TCRdb's table, derived via immunoSEQ multiplex PCR, lists solely in-frame clones and lacks some. Clone size and V and J calls were adopted from that table, with D and trimming inferred from the DNA. The sample includes fewer than 250,000 clones, 83% of them seen just once. These data are taken from a study of blood T cell repertoires in COVID-19. Across the study: COVID-19 samples, acute and convalescent, were from the United States, Italy and Spain. PBMCs, B-cell-depleted T cells, or T cells provided the cDNA or gDNA that made up the material.

Germline V CDR1 and CDR2: LGHNA, YSLEER. J gave up 8 bases and V 0 bases, and 4 bases lay outside the gene matches. The CDR3 runs to 16 residues. V usage is TRBV4-3 and J usage is TRBJ1-4; 12 nucleotides agree with TRBD1. Material: peripheral blood. The TCR comes from a woman aged 40-49 years with active or convalescent COVID-19. DNA of the CDR3: TGCGCCAGCAGCCAAGAGGGGGGGACAGGGGGCGAAAAACTGTTTTTT. It is translated as CASSQEGGTGGEKLFF.